A single sample is the source of the 20 T cell receptor beta chains below, sequenced in a study of regulatory T cells in long-lasting Graves disease. CDR3 regions were amplified by Arm-PCR using iRepertoire HTBI primers to build TCR beta libraries. TCRdb ran MiXCR on the multiplex PCR reads and lists one entry per CDR3 protein. Of under 500,000 distinct CDR3 sequences listed, less than 25% are singletons. Time point reported: persistent/refractory GD, antithyroid drugs over 5 years with positive TRAb. PBMCs provided the RNA from which the TCR library was made. Material: peripheral blood mononuclear cells (PBMCs), obtained when the disease was refractory, from a patient treated with antithyroid drugs. These receptors were obtained from a female donor with Graves disease.

The chain couples TRBV2 to TRBJ2-5; 9 nucleotides match TRBD1. V lost 8 bases, J lost 4 bases, and 11 bases stayed unmatched. The germline gives CDR1 SNHLY, CDR2 FYNNEI. The CDR3 spans 15 residues. The chain's CDR3 is CASHSTDRGIETQYF. For the CDR3, the DNA is TGTGCCAGCCACTCCACCGACAGGGGGATAGAGACCCAGTACTTC.

A note on this clonotype: Just one base apart from a much larger clone, this may be a read error. The chain recombines TRBV6-9 with TRBJ2-7, with 10 bases matching TRBD1. V shed 4 bases and J 3 bases; nucleotides not matched to a gene: 9. Germline CDR1 and CDR2: MNHGY and SVAAGI. The CDR3 runs to 16 residues. CDR3 region: CASSLTGTGVLYEQYF. The CDR3 bases are TGTGCCAGCAGTTTGACCGGGACAGGGGTTCTCTACGAGCAGTACTTC.

The chain carries TRBV6-2 or TRBV6-3 and TRBJ2-7; D is unresolved. From germline, CDR1 is MNHEY and CDR2 SVGEGT. Trimming took off 10 bases at V and 6 bases at J, with 16 bases between the two ends. The CDR3 sequence is 12 residues long. The CDR3, as DNA: TGTGCCACTTCGGACCCCTCGTGCGAGCAGTACTTC. This encodes CATSDPSCEQYF.

V is TRBV5-1 and J is TRBJ2-7; possible D gene TRBD1, 5 bases. V was shortened by 0 bases and J by 6 bases, with 10 bases between the two germline ends. The CDR3 covers 13 residues. CDR1 and CDR2 from the germline V gene are SGHRS and YFSETQ. CDR3 amino acids: CASSLGPDSEQYF. In DNA form, the CDR3 reads TGCGCCAGCAGCTTGGGCCCAGACAGCGAGCAGTACTTC.

This clonotype has at least ten counts. V and J are TRBV12-3 or TRBV12-4 and TRBJ2-7; TRBD2 might be the D (6 bases). CDR3 length equals 14 residues. V lost 3 bases and J 0 bases, leaving 9 bases between the germline ends. CDR3 loop: CASSLGLSSYEQYF. The CDR3 nucleotides read TGTGCCAGCAGTTTGGGACTTAGCTCCTACGAGCAGTACTTC.

This clonotype appeared many times. The rearrangement links TRBV6-2 or TRBV6-3 to TRBJ1-1; D is perhaps TRBD1 (5 bases). This CDR3 spans 14 amino acids. V was pared by 2 bases and J by 8 bases, with 15 bases between. Germline-derived CDR1 and CDR2 are MNHEY and SVGEGT. Written as DNA, the CDR3 is TGTGCCAGCAGTTACCCGTTTGGGGGGTCCGAAGCTTTCTTT. Protein product: CASSYPFGGSEAFF.

The chain is built from TRBV6-2 or TRBV6-3 and TRBJ2-3, with TRBD2 matching over 9 bases. The CDR3 spans 16 residues. Germline V gene data show CDR1 as MNHEY and CDR2 as SVGEGT. The V gene end was trimmed by 6 bases and the J gene end by 3 bases; junction bases not matched to a gene: 10. CDR3 DNA sequence: TGTGCCAGCAGACCCCCCGGGACTAGCATAACAGATACGCAGTATTTT. Its translation is CASRPPGTSITDTQYF.

This clonotype was seen repeatedly, ten times or more. The genes are TRBV6-2 or TRBV6-3 and TRBJ1-1; D gene uncertain. With 5 bases removed from V and 3 bases from J, the gap between germline ends came to 7 bases. The CDR3 is made up of 12 amino acids. The germline V gene encodes CDR1 MNHEY and CDR2 SVGEGT. The CDR3 DNA follows: TGTGCCAGCAGTACTCCGGACACTGAAGCTTTCTTT. Protein sequence: CASSTPDTEAFF.

Note on this clonotype: A read error may explain this, as a much larger clone is one base away. Because the CDR3 is missing its conserved closing phenylalanine or tryptophan, this is likely a read error. V usage is TRBV11-3 and J usage is TRBJ2-5; no definite D call. Between the trimmed V and J ends, which lost 4 bases and 1 base, there was a span of 16 bases. The V gene's germline CDR1 is SGHNT and CDR2 YENEEA. The CDR3 has 16 residues. The CDR3 DNA follows: TGTGCCAGCAGCTCTAGAAGAGGCGGACCCCAAGAGACCCAGTACTCC. It yields the protein CASSSRRGGPQETQYS.

This clonotype was seen at least ten times. This chain links TRBV28 with TRBJ2-6; 7 nucleotides align to TRBD1. The CDR3 spans 14 residues. The V and J ends lost 8 bases and 4 bases, in that order; junction bases with no gene match: 5. Germline CDR1 MDHEN, CDR2 SYDVKM. The CDR3 here is CASEGAAGANVLTF. CDR3 nucleotides: TGTGCCAGCGAGGGGGCGGCAGGGGCCAACGTCCTGACTTTC.

This clonotype came up once. The V gene is TRBV30, the J gene TRBJ1-2, with D hard to call. The CDR3 loop spans 12 amino acids. V gave up 4 bases and J gave up 1 base, with 7 bases separating them. Germline CDR1 and CDR2: GTSNPN and SVGIG (reference sequence). The CDR3 DNA is TGTGCCTGGAAGAATTATAACTATGGCTACACCTTC. Its translation is CAWKNYNYGYTF. The entire variable domain, with the rest obtained from reference TRBV30 and TRBJ1-2, is as follows: SQTIHQWPATLVQPVGSPLSLECTVEGTSNPNLYWYRQAAGRGLQLLFYSVGIGQISSEVPQNLSASRPQDRQFILSSKKLLLSDSGFYLCAWKNYNYGYTFGSGTRLTVV.

The sample holds one count of this clonotype. The genes are TRBV9 and TRBJ2-1; 7 bases align to TRBD2. The CDR3 consists of 17 residues. The germline CDR1 and CDR2 sequences are SGDLS and YYNGEE. J gave up 6 bases and V 0 bases, and 12 bases lay outside the gene matches. The CDR3 nucleotides read TGTGCCAGCAGCGTAGGGATCTCGGGGGAGGGCTCCAATGAGCAGTTCTTC. Its protein product is CASSVGISGEGSNEQFF. Looking up the rest from reference TRBV9 and TRBJ2-1 gives the full variable domain: DSGVTQTPKHLITATGQRVTLRCSPRSGDLSVYWYQQSLDQGLQFLIQYYNGEERAKGNILERFSAQQFPDLHSELNLSSLELGDSALYFCASSVGISGEGSNEQFFGPGTRLTVL.

The V and J genes are TRBV6-9 and TRBJ2-5; 12 nucleotides agree with TRBD2. There are 17 residues in the CDR3. Germline lookup yields CDR1 MNHGY and CDR2 SVAAGI. V was clipped by 3 bases and J by 2 bases; unmatched bases: 7. For the CDR3, the DNA is TGTGCCAGCAGTTACTCTCCTAGCGGGGGGGCGCAAGAGACCCAGTACTTC. It specifies CASSYSPSGGAQETQYF.

This clonotype was observed many times. This rearrangement joins TRBV7-3 to TRBJ1-6, with D unresolved. From germline, CDR1 is SGHTA and CDR2 FQGTGA. The CDR3 loop spans 11 amino acids. V was shortened by 2 bases and J by 9 bases, with 2 bases between the two germline ends. The DNA of the CDR3 is TGTGCCAGCAGCTTAGGTTCACCCCTCCACTTT. Its translation: CASSLGSPLHF.

The chain carries TRBV27 and TRBJ1-2; D ambiguous. V lost 4 bases and J lost 2, with 11 bases in between. The CDR3 extends over 14 amino acids. Germline V CDR1 and CDR2: MNHEY, SMNVEV (reference sequence). The DNA of the CDR3 is TGTGCCAGCAGTTCCCCCCCGTCAAACTATGGCTACACCTTC. Translated: CASSSPPSNYGYTF.

This clonotype was seen many times. The chain is built from TRBV2 and TRBJ2-2; D gene uncertain. There are 14 residues in the CDR3. The ends were cut back, 3 bases at V and 6 bases at J, with 11 bases in the middle. Germline CDR1 SNHLY, CDR2 FYNNEI. The CDR3 reads CASSDSRRAGELFF. The CDR3 region has the DNA TGTGCCAGCAGTGATTCTAGGCGCGCCGGGGAGCTGTTTTTT. The variable domain in full, completed from reference TRBV2 and TRBJ2-2, reads EPEVTQTPSHQVTQMGQEVILRCVPISNHLYFYWYRQILGQKVEFLVSFYNNEISEKSEIFDDQFSVERPDGSNFTLKIRSTKLEDSAMYFCASSDSRRAGELFFGEGSRLTVL.

V gene TRBV5-6 combines with J gene TRBJ1-2, with a possible D match to TRBD1 (5 bases). V dropped 1 base and J dropped 2 bases, with 9 bases sitting between them. The germline CDR1 and CDR2 sequences are SGHDT and YYEEEE. This CDR3 has 14 amino acids. CDR3 protein: CASSLRQMNYGYTF. The CDR3 nucleotides are TGTGCCAGCAGCTTGAGACAGATGAACTATGGCTACACCTTC.

This clonotype came up many times. This chain uses TRBV2 with TRBJ1-2; no clear D. Per germline, CDR1 SNHLY and CDR2 FYNNEI. Deletions cut 2 bases from V and 8 bases from J, with 9 bases between. The CDR3 is made up of 12 amino acids. The CDR3 region is CASSESRVGYTF. The CDR3 DNA reads as TGTGCCAGCAGTGAATCGCGGGTGGGCTACACCTTC. The full variable domain, its missing parts supplied by reference TRBV2 and TRBJ1-2, is EPEVTQTPSHQVTQMGQEVILRCVPISNHLYFYWYRQILGQKVEFLVSFYNNEISEKSEIFDDQFSVERPDGSNFTLKIRSTKLEDSAMYFCASSESRVGYTFGSGTRLTVV.

V is TRBV4-2 and J is TRBJ2-7; perhaps TRBD2 as D (7 bases). V lost 1 base to trimming and J lost 7 bases, with 20 bases between them. Germline V CDR1 and CDR2: LGHNA, YNFKEQ. The CDR3 length is 16 residues. The CDR3 bases are TGTGCCAGCAGCCAAGGGGGGGCAGGGAGGGCAAAGGAGCAGTACTTC. It codes for CASSQGGAGRAKEQYF.

The J gene is TRBJ2-3, the V gene TRBV5-8, with 7 nucleotides matching TRBD1. The CDR3 runs 15 residues. V gave up 0 bases and J gave up 0 bases; unmatched junction bases: 1. The germline gives CDR1 SGHTS, CDR2 YDEGEE. CDR3 sequence (DNA): TGTGCCAGCAGCTTGGACAGGGGAAGCACAGATACGCAGTATTTT. Translation: CASSLDRGSTDTQYF.